This TCR beta chain was captured by sequencing in a study of T cell responses to AZD1222 COVID-19 vaccine (dated by TCRdb to about 2021). Context from the whole study: AZD1222 recipients given second doses at about 4 weeks or at about 12 weeks were pooled, since spike-specific TCR depth and breadth were not found to differ between the two schedules. TCR sequencing was performed for 230 to 250 trial participants, of whom about 200 were given two doses of AZD1222 and 26 were given two doses of MenACWY control vaccine. Enrollment into the trials was organized by age into subgroups of 18-55, 56-69 and 70-plus years, and those subgroups contained roughly 160, 29 and 62 TCR-sequenced participants, respectively.

The time point label here, explained by the study, means: baseline before first vaccination. The vaccinee samples were drawn from two UK trials, COV001 and COV002, one of which was a single-blind randomized controlled phase 2/3 trial testing AZD1222 (ChAdOx1 nCoV-19) in healthy adults. Trial participant PBMC samples were collected at day 0 and day 28 after the second dose for TCRbeta chain sequencing. Based on the germline V gene (reference sequence), the CDR1 and CDR2 sequences are LGHDT and YNNKEL. Spanning cysteine to phenylalanine, the CDR3 consists of 14 amino acids. The CDR3 DNA has 42 bases and is translated from base 1. V and J are truncated by 5 bases and 6 bases respectively, leaving an intervening sequence of 15 bases. The CDR3 regions of human TCRbeta chains were analyzed by immunosequencing. In the paper's pipeline: Repertoire TCRs were checked for matches against a reference library of SARS-CoV-2-specific TCRs that had been generated using the MIRA antigen-specificity platform. Breadth was defined as the fraction of unique TCRs that were SARS-CoV-2-associated, and depth was defined as the fraction of total T cells that were SARS-CoV-2-associated. Using the MIRA data, each spike-specific TCR was mapped to the spike region that the TCR reacts to and placed in a CD4 or CD8 class. Log10-transformed breadth and depth values were compared by one-way ANOVA with Sidak's multiple comparisons tests. This immuneACCESS table, as held by TCRdb, lists in-frame sequences with V and J called but not all clones. Of the missing ones, under half trace to an unresolved V gene in checked studies; the others have no known cause. V and J calls and clone size are given by that table; D and trimming were obtained from the DNA. The sample table records 77,000 or so clones; around 91% of these occur just once. Of the sample, approximately 30% falls within the top ten clones.

Study-level results and caveats: Participants were mostly white British, with more females than males. The authors suggested clonal diversity may have been underestimated. In the small 56-69-year group, the increase in depth fell short of significance, most likely because of low power. A significant rise in spike-specific TCR breadth and depth was observed after two AZD1222 doses relative to day 0 and relative to MenACWY recipients. Because no samples from the day 14 peak response were available, repertoires could be characterized only after the peak T cell response. Epitopes outside the regions mutated in the B.1.351 and B.1.1.7 variants were reportedly recognized by nearly half of the unique spike-specific TCRs. Conclusions about previously exposed vaccinees were limited because only a handful of AZD1222 recipients were SARS-CoV-2 seropositive at baseline. The vaccine-associated CD4 TCRs covered the entire spike protein, and the dominant responses fell in regions 160-218 and 743-854.

As regards this clone: Its antigen is currently not known. Per-base qualities were not stored, and no clone one base away is much larger.

The chain links TRBV3-1 (or the pseudogene TRBV3-2) with TRBJ2-3; the D call is possibly TRBD1 or TRBD2, each sharing 5 bases. This specimen consisted of peripheral blood, obtained on day 0 of AZD1222 vaccination. The sequence was obtained from an adult in good health. Read as DNA, the sequence is TGTGCCAGCAGCATCAGGGACGAAGGGGATACGCAGTATTTT. This encodes CASSIRDEGDTQYF.